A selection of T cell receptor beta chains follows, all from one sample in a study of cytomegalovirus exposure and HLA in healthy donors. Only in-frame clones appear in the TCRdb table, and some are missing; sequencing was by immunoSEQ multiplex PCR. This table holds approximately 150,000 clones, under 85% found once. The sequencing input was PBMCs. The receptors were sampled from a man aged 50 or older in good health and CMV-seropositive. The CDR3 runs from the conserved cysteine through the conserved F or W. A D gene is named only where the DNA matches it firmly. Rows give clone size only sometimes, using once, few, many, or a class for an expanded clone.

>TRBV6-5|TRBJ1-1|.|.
CASSEQWNTEAFF
TGTGCCAGCAGCGAACAATGGAACACTGAAGCTTTCTTT
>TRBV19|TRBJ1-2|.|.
CASSTGGAYGYTF
TGTGCCAGTAGTACTGGCGGGGCCTATGGCTACACCTTC
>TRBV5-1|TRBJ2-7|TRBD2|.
CASSDQAGGSYEQYF
TGCGCCAGCAGCGATCAAGCGGGAGGGTCCTACGAGCAGTACTTC
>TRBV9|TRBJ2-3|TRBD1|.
CASSGGQGTDTQYF
TGTGCCAGCAGTGGAGGACAGGGAACAGATACGCAGTATTTT
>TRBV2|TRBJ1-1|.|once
CASSDQGPRAFF
TGTGCCAGCAGTGATCAGGGGCCGCGAGCTTTCTTT
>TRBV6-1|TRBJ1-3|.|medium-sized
CASSLSGEAGNTIYF
TGTGCCAGCAGTTTATCAGGGGAAGCTGGAAACACCATATATTTT
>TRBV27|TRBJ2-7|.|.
CASNFCGLERAGAYEQYF
TGTGCCAGCAACTTTTGCGGCCTGGAGAGGGCTGGGGCCTACGAGCAGTACTTC
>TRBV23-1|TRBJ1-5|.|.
CASSPQRVSQGGIGNQPQHF
TGCGCCAGCAGTCCACAACGTGTCTCCCAGGGCGGGATTGGCAATCAGCCCCAGCATTTT
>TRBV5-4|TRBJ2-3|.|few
CASSKPGGTDTQYF
TGTGCCAGCAGCAAGCCGGGGGGCACAGATACGCAGTATTTT
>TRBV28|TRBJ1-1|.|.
CASKSPGQENTEAFF
TGTGCCAGCAAAAGTCCGGGACAAGAGAACACTGAAGCTTTCTTT
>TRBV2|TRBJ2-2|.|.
CASRDDTNTGELFF
TGTGCCAGCAGGGATGACACGAACACCGGGGAGCTGTTTTTT
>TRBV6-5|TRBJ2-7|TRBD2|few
CASSFGRAAEQYF
TGTGCCAGCAGTTTCGGGAGGGCCGCCGAGCAGTACTTC
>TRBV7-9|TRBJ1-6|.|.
CASSLQGNSPLHF
TGTGCCAGCAGCTTGCAGGGCAATTCACCCCTCCACTTT
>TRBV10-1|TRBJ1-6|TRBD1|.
CASVGDSPFNSSSPLHF
TGCGCCAGCGTAGGGGACAGTCCCTTTAATAGTAGTTCACCCCTCCACTTT
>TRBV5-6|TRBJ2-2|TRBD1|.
CASSPGTGNTGELFF
TGTGCCAGCAGCCCAGGGACAGGGAACACCGGGGAGCTGTTTTTT
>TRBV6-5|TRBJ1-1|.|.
CASSLGGAGGAFF
TGTGCCAGCAGTTTGGGGGGGGCAGGAGGAGCTTTCTTT
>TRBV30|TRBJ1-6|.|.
CAWSVERSRSPLHF
TGTGCCTGGAGTGTGGAGAGAAGTCGGTCACCCCTCCACTTT
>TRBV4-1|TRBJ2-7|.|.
CASSFAADRTYEQYF
TGCGCCAGCAGCTTTGCCGCGGACAGAACCTACGAGCAGTACTTC
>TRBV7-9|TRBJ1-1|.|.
CASSLDSGSTAEAFF
TGTGCCAGCAGCTTAGACAGTGGGTCGACCGCTGAAGCTTTCTTT